These 8 T cell receptor beta chains were all obtained from the same sample, sequenced in a study of cytomegalovirus exposure and HLA in healthy donors. With 60 Vbeta and 13 Jbeta primers, the PCR was carried out. The assay was immunoSEQ multiplex PCR, and TCRdb's table has in-frame clones only and misses some. The table includes approximately 90,000 clones, roughly four fifths detected once. The specimen sequenced was PBMCs. All receptors derive from a young man in good health and CMV-seronegative.

The V call is TRBV5-1, the J call TRBJ2-1, with a weak D call TRBD1 (6 bases). V was trimmed by 2 bases and J by 7 bases, leaving 16 bases between them. The CDR3 has 15 amino acids. CDR1 SGHRS and CDR2 YFSETQ come from the germline V gene. The CDR3 nucleotides are TGCGCCAGCAGCTTAGATTATGGACAGCTTAATGAGCAGTTCTTC. Residues: CASSLDYGQLNEQFF.

This rearrangement joins TRBV28 to TRBJ2-2; D possibly corresponds to TRBD1 (5 bases). The germline V gene encodes CDR1 MDHEN and CDR2 SYDVKM. Trimming removed 6 bases at V and 0 bases at J, with 11 bases between. The CDR3 length is 15 residues. CDR3 sequence reads: CASSLGLANTGELFF. For the CDR3, the DNA is TGTGCCAGCAGCTTGGGGCTAGCGAACACCGGGGAGCTGTTTTTT.

This chain connects TRBV19 to TRBJ1-4; no reliable D call. The V end lost 6 bases, the J end lost 7 bases, and 15 bases lay between the germline ends. This CDR3 is 14 amino acids long. From germline, CDR1 is LNHDA and CDR2 SQIVND (reference sequence). CDR3 bases: TGTGCCAGTAGCCCATTTAGTCCCGGTGAAAAACTGTTTTTT. Its translation: CASSPFSPGEKLFF.

The chain links TRBV5-8 to TRBJ2-5; 8 bases fit TRBD2. This CDR3 is built from 18 residues. CDR1 SGHTS and CDR2 YDEGEE come from the germline V gene. J was trimmed by 2 bases and V by 3 bases; bases with no gene match: 15. CDR3 region: CASSSTGLREAPQETQYF. The CDR3 DNA follows: TGTGCCAGCAGCTCTACGGGGTTGCGGGAGGCCCCGCAAGAGACCCAGTACTTC. The complete variable domain, with remaining parts taken from reference TRBV5-8 and TRBJ2-5, reads EAGVTQSPTHLIKTRGQQATLRCSPISGHTSVYWYQQALGLGLQFLLWYDEGEERNRGNFPPRFSGRQFPNYSSELNVNALELEDSALYLCASSSTGLREAPQETQYFGPGTRLLVL.

The chain couples TRBV28 to TRBJ2-7, with D perhaps TRBD2 (7 bases). Trimming pared 4 bases from V and 3 bases from J, leaving 22 bases between. From germline, CDR1 is MDHEN and CDR2 SYDVKM. The CDR3 extends over 17 amino acids. In DNA, the CDR3 is TGTGCCAGCAGTTCACATTATAGGGGGGGTGTAGGCTACGAGCAGTACTTC. It encodes CASSSHYRGGVGYEQYF.

The chain carries TRBV9 and TRBJ2-7; no clear D gene. The germline V gene has CDR1 SGDLS and CDR2 YYNGEE. CDR3 length equals 13 residues. The V gene lost 1 base and the J gene lost 3 bases, with 8 bases spanning the gap. CDR3 coding DNA: TGTGCCAGCAGCGTAAGAGGCGGCTACGAGCAGTACTTC. This sequence encodes CASSVRGGYEQYF.

The V and J genes are TRBV23-1 and TRBJ1-3, with 8 bases that match TRBD1. TRBV23-1 is an open reading frame, and its role is uncertain. The J segment lost 3 bases and the V segment lost 2 bases, leaving 21 bases of the junction unmatched. The CDR3 totals 21 residues. CDR3 in DNA: TGCGCCAGCAGTCAAAAAACCTTTCCACCCGGGACAGGAGAGGGTGGAAACACCATATATTTT. Encoded protein: CASSQKTFPPGTGEGGNTIYF.

The chain combines TRBV5-1 with TRBJ2-1; 9 bases align to TRBD1. V dropped 4 bases and J dropped 16; count of bases not matched to a gene: 9. The CDR3 is made up of 12 amino acids. Looked up from germline, CDR1 is SGHRS and CDR2 is YFSETQ. CDR3 sequence: CASSVLQGAKFF. CDR3 in DNA: TGCGCCAGCAGCGTCCTACAGGGGGCCAAATTCTTC.